This TCR beta chain comes out of a study of cytomegalovirus exposure and HLA in healthy donors. Study outcomes and limitations: Immune exposure information comprised only CMV serostatus. Researchers reported in a later analysis that a missense DCLRE1C variant was tied to TCR beta V- and J-gene trimming.

This CDR3 region has 15 residues. Looked up from germline, CDR1 is LNHDA and CDR2 is SQIVND (reference sequence). The V gene end was trimmed by 3 bases and the J gene end by 8 bases; junction bases not matched to a gene: 7. Researchers ran the PCR with 60 Vbeta and 13 Jbeta primers. Method: immunoSEQ multiplex PCR; TCRdb's copy keeps in-frame clones and lacks some. The sample has approximately 210,000 clones, approximately 82% seen once. As to this clone: As yet, its antigen is unknown.

This chain uses TRBV19 with TRBJ2-1, with 10 bases matching TRBD2. The TCR sequence derives from a woman in her fifties or sixties in good health and CMV-seropositive. The sample taken for sequencing was PBMCs. CDR3 loop: CASSIQASGGDEQFF. The CDR3 DNA sequence: TGTGCCAGTAGTATTCAGGCTAGCGGGGGTGATGAGCAGTTCTTC. The entire variable domain, with the rest obtained from reference TRBV19 and TRBJ2-1, is as follows: DGGITQSPKYLFRKEGQNVTLSCEQNLNHDAMYWYRQDPGQGLRLIYYSQIVNDFQKGDIAEGYSVSREKKESFPLTVTSAQKNPTAFYLCASSIQASGGDEQFFGPGTRLTVL.